A selection of T cell receptor beta chains follows, all from one sample in a study of blood T cell repertoires in COVID-19. Clones were read by immunoSEQ multiplex PCR, and TCRdb kept only the in-frame ones, dropping some. The sample yields 450,000 or so clones, about 88% seen once. The specimen was peripheral blood. The receptors originated from a woman in her 40s with COVID-19, enrolled during active disease. Both conserved end residues are part of each CDR3. D genes are given only for firm matches. For some rows the clone size is stated as once, few or many, or as a class when expanded; others skip it.

CDR3nt: TGTGCCAGTCAGTCCCCTCAGGGGGCGTCGAGCAATCAGCCCCAGCATTTT
CDR3aa: CASQSPQGASSNQPQHF
abundance: -
j_gene: TRBJ1-5
d_gene: TRBD1
v_gene: TRBV19

CDR3nt: TGCAGCGTTCGTAGGGGGCAGAACGAGCAGTACTTC
CDR3aa: CSVRRGQNEQYF
abundance: once
j_gene: TRBJ2-7
d_gene: TRBD1
v_gene: TRBV29-1

CDR3nt: TGTGCCAGCCAGAAAGAGGGTAATGAAAAACTGTTTTTT
CDR3aa: CASQKEGNEKLFF
abundance: -
j_gene: TRBJ1-4
d_gene: -
v_gene: TRBV5-6

CDR3nt: TGTGCCAGCAGCCTTACACTAGGGGGCTACAATGAGCAGTTCTTC
CDR3aa: CASSLTLGGYNEQFF
abundance: -
j_gene: TRBJ2-1
d_gene: -
v_gene: TRBV7-3

CDR3nt: TGTGCCAGCAGCCCCGGACAGGGTGGGAGCTATGGCTACACCTTC
CDR3aa: CASSPGQGGSYGYTF
abundance: -
j_gene: TRBJ1-2
d_gene: TRBD1
v_gene: TRBV6-2/TRBV6-3

CDR3nt: TGTGCCAGCAGCCCTACATGGGACTCTGGGAATGAGCAGTTCTTC
CDR3aa: CASSPTWDSGNEQFF
abundance: -
j_gene: TRBJ2-1
d_gene: -
v_gene: TRBV7-9

CDR3nt: TGTGCCAGCAGCCTTAGACTTGAAAGCACAGATACGCAGTATTTT
CDR3aa: CASSLRLESTDTQYF
abundance: -
j_gene: TRBJ2-3
d_gene: -
v_gene: TRBV3-1/TRBV3-2

CDR3nt: TGTGCCAGCAGCCCGACAGGGGGCGGGGAGACCCAGTACTTC
CDR3aa: CASSPTGGGETQYF
abundance: -
j_gene: TRBJ2-5
d_gene: TRBD1
v_gene: TRBV28

CDR3nt: TGTGCCAGCAGTTTGACAGCGCCCCAGGATACGCAGTATTTT
CDR3aa: CASSLTAPQDTQYF
abundance: many
j_gene: TRBJ2-3
d_gene: -
v_gene: TRBV27

CDR3nt: TGTGCCAGCAGCTTGGGTAACAGGGGGCGAAAAATCAGGGAGCTGTTTTTT
CDR3aa: CASSLGNRGRKIRELFF
abundance: -
j_gene: TRBJ2-2
d_gene: TRBD1
v_gene: TRBV5-6

CDR3nt: TGTGCCAGCAGCGTAGGTGGGGCTAGCCAAGAGACCCAGTACTTC
CDR3aa: CASSVGGASQETQYF
abundance: -
j_gene: TRBJ2-5
d_gene: -
v_gene: TRBV9

CDR3nt: TGTGCCAGCAGTACGGACAGGACTACCTACGAGCAGTACTTC
CDR3aa: CASSTDRTTYEQYF
abundance: -
j_gene: TRBJ2-7
d_gene: -
v_gene: TRBV27

CDR3nt: TGTGCCAGCAGCCAAGTCAAGAACACTGAAGCTTTCTTT
CDR3aa: CASSQVKNTEAFF
abundance: -
j_gene: TRBJ1-1
d_gene: -
v_gene: TRBV14

CDR3nt: TGTGCCAGCACCGTGGACAGGGGTAACACTGAAGCTTTCTTT
CDR3aa: CASTVDRGNTEAFF
abundance: -
j_gene: TRBJ1-1
d_gene: TRBD1
v_gene: TRBV28

CDR3nt: TGTGCCAGCGGCAGGGAGGGCGCAGATACGCAGTATTTT
CDR3aa: CASGREGADTQYF
abundance: once
j_gene: TRBJ2-3
d_gene: TRBD2
v_gene: TRBV2

CDR3nt: TGTGCCAGCAGTCGGGACACCTATCAGCCCCAGCATTTT
CDR3aa: CASSRDTYQPQHF
abundance: -
j_gene: TRBJ1-5
d_gene: -
v_gene: TRBV27

CDR3nt: TGTGCCAGCTCACAAGGGGGCGAAGGAGGCTACACCTTC
CDR3aa: CASSQGGEGGYTF
abundance: -
j_gene: TRBJ1-2
d_gene: TRBD1
v_gene: TRBV18

CDR3nt: TGTGCCAGCAGCTTGAAACCTGGCCATGAGCAGTTCTTC
CDR3aa: CASSLKPGHEQFF
abundance: -
j_gene: TRBJ2-1
d_gene: -
v_gene: TRBV7-2

CDR3nt: TGCGCCAGCAGCCTAGACCGGGGAGGGACTGGCTACACCTTC
CDR3aa: CASSLDRGGTGYTF
abundance: -
j_gene: TRBJ1-2
d_gene: -
v_gene: TRBV5-1

CDR3nt: TGCAGCGTTGGAGGCAGCTATGGCTACACCTTC
CDR3aa: CSVGGSYGYTF
abundance: -
j_gene: TRBJ1-2
d_gene: -
v_gene: TRBV29-1

CDR3nt: TGCAGCGCGACACCAGGGGGCTCCTACAATGAGCAGTTCTTC
CDR3aa: CSATPGGSYNEQFF
abundance: -
j_gene: TRBJ2-1
d_gene: TRBD1
v_gene: TRBV29-1

CDR3nt: TGTGCCAGCAGCTCACCAGGGGGCGCGTTTAATGAAAAACTGTTTTTT
CDR3aa: CASSSPGGAFNEKLFF
abundance: -
j_gene: TRBJ1-4
d_gene: TRBD1
v_gene: TRBV7-9

CDR3nt: TGTGCCACCAGCAGAGATCCCGGAAGAGGGTATAATGAGCAGTTCTTC
CDR3aa: CATSRDPGRGYNEQFF
abundance: -
j_gene: TRBJ2-1
d_gene: -
v_gene: TRBV15

CDR3nt: TGTGCCAGCAGACAAGGAGGGTCACTAGCACCTTCCAATGAGCAGTTCTTC
CDR3aa: CASRQGGSLAPSNEQFF
abundance: -
j_gene: TRBJ2-1
d_gene: -
v_gene: TRBV27

CDR3nt: TGTGCCAGCAGTTACTCGATTAGCGGGAATACCGGGGAGCTGTTTTTT
CDR3aa: CASSYSISGNTGELFF
abundance: -
j_gene: TRBJ2-2
d_gene: TRBD2
v_gene: TRBV6-2/TRBV6-3

CDR3nt: TGTGCCAGCAGTTGGACAGGGGCGGACGAAAAACTGTTTTTT
CDR3aa: CASSWTGADEKLFF
abundance: -
j_gene: TRBJ1-4
d_gene: TRBD1
v_gene: TRBV6-5

CDR3nt: TGTGCCAGCAGCTTAGACCCGAGACAGGACCCCCACTTT
CDR3aa: CASSLDPRQDPHF
abundance: few
j_gene: TRBJ1-6
d_gene: -
v_gene: TRBV7-2

CDR3nt: TGCGCCAGCAGCTTGGCCTTATGGGAGACAGATACGCAGTATTTT
CDR3aa: CASSLALWETDTQYF
abundance: few
j_gene: TRBJ2-3
d_gene: -
v_gene: TRBV5-1

CDR3nt: TGTGCCAGCAGCCATCCCACTGGACAGGGAAGGAATGAGCAGTTCTTC
CDR3aa: CASSHPTGQGRNEQFF
abundance: once
j_gene: TRBJ2-1
d_gene: TRBD1
v_gene: TRBV3-1/TRBV3-2

CDR3nt: TGTGCCAGCAGCGTGACCGGGACTAGCGGGAGCTACGAGCAGTACTTC
CDR3aa: CASSVTGTSGSYEQYF
abundance: -
j_gene: TRBJ2-7
d_gene: TRBD2
v_gene: TRBV9

CDR3nt: TGTGCCAGTAGGACCGGGACAGTCCATCAGCCCCAGCATTTT
CDR3aa: CASRTGTVHQPQHF
abundance: -
j_gene: TRBJ1-5
d_gene: TRBD1
v_gene: TRBV19

CDR3nt: TGCGCCAGCAGCCAAGATAACAGGGGACTCTCCGGGGAGCTGTTTTTT
CDR3aa: CASSQDNRGLSGELFF
abundance: -
j_gene: TRBJ2-2
d_gene: -
v_gene: TRBV4-3

CDR3nt: TGTGCCAGCAGTTCAAGCCTACAGGCAACTAATGAAAAACTGTTTTTT
CDR3aa: CASSSSLQATNEKLFF
abundance: -
j_gene: TRBJ1-4
d_gene: -
v_gene: TRBV25-1

CDR3nt: TGTGCCAGCAGTGTGGGACAGGGGGCAGGAAAATCACCCCTCCACTTT
CDR3aa: CASSVGQGAGKSPLHF
abundance: -
j_gene: TRBJ1-6
d_gene: TRBD1
v_gene: TRBV25-1

CDR3nt: TGTGCCAGCAGTTCACTGAGGGCGCAGTATTTT
CDR3aa: CASSSLRAQYF
abundance: -
j_gene: TRBJ2-3
d_gene: -
v_gene: TRBV28

CDR3nt: TGCAGTGCTAGTATTCCGGCAGGGGCAGCTTTCTTT
CDR3aa: CSASIPAGAAFF
abundance: -
j_gene: TRBJ1-1
d_gene: -
v_gene: TRBV20-1

CDR3nt: TGCGCCAGCAGCTTGAATGGGGACAGGGGAAACACCATATATTTT
CDR3aa: CASSLNGDRGNTIYF
abundance: -
j_gene: TRBJ1-3
d_gene: TRBD1
v_gene: TRBV5-1

CDR3nt: TGTGCCAGCAGTCCGAGGGACAGCAGAATTACCATTAGCAATCAGCCCCAGCATTTT
CDR3aa: CASSPRDSRITISNQPQHF
abundance: -
j_gene: TRBJ1-5
d_gene: TRBD1
v_gene: TRBV28

CDR3nt: TGTGCCAGCAGTCTAGCCGGGGAAGGGTACGAGCAGTACTTC
CDR3aa: CASSLAGEGYEQYF
abundance: few
j_gene: TRBJ2-7
d_gene: -
v_gene: TRBV27

CDR3nt: TGTGCCAGCAGTTACGACGGGAATTCACCCCTCCACTTT
CDR3aa: CASSYDGNSPLHF
abundance: -
j_gene: TRBJ1-6
d_gene: -
v_gene: TRBV6-5

CDR3nt: TGTGCCAGCAGCTTCCGGGACATAGACACCGGGGAGCTGTTTTTT
CDR3aa: CASSFRDIDTGELFF
abundance: -
j_gene: TRBJ2-2
d_gene: -
v_gene: TRBV5-4

CDR3nt: TGTGCCAGCAGTTTATCAGGGACAGGGAGGCAGTACTTC
CDR3aa: CASSLSGTGRQYF
abundance: few
j_gene: TRBJ2-7
d_gene: TRBD1
v_gene: TRBV27

CDR3nt: TGTGCCAGCAGCTTAATGGCGGCCTATAGCAATCAGCCCCAGCATTTT
CDR3aa: CASSLMAAYSNQPQHF
abundance: -
j_gene: TRBJ1-5
d_gene: -
v_gene: TRBV7-2

CDR3nt: TGTGCCAGCAGTTTCCCCAGCGGTGGTAACACTGAAGCTTTCTTT
CDR3aa: CASSFPSGGNTEAFF
abundance: -
j_gene: TRBJ1-1
d_gene: -
v_gene: TRBV28

CDR3nt: TGTGCCAGCAGCCTCGGACTAGCGGGGGTTCCCTGCTCCTACAATGAGCAGTTCTTC
CDR3aa: CASSLGLAGVPCSYNEQFF
abundance: -
j_gene: TRBJ2-1
d_gene: TRBD2
v_gene: TRBV3-1/TRBV3-2

CDR3nt: TGCAGTGCTCAGGGTTCGGGTGGCTACACCTTC
CDR3aa: CSAQGSGGYTF
abundance: -
j_gene: TRBJ1-2
d_gene: -
v_gene: TRBV20-1

CDR3nt: TGTGCCAGCAGCTTGCAAAGGGACAGCCGTGAAAAACTGTTTTTT
CDR3aa: CASSLQRDSREKLFF
abundance: -
j_gene: TRBJ1-4
d_gene: TRBD1
v_gene: TRBV7-2

CDR3nt: TGCAGTGCTAGTTCCGGGGACTTCAATCAGCCCCAGCATTTT
CDR3aa: CSASSGDFNQPQHF
abundance: -
j_gene: TRBJ1-5
d_gene: -
v_gene: TRBV20-1

CDR3nt: TGCAGTGCTAGTGGGACAGGGGTGGACACTGAAGCTTTCTTT
CDR3aa: CSASGTGVDTEAFF
abundance: -
j_gene: TRBJ1-1
d_gene: TRBD1
v_gene: TRBV20-1

CDR3nt: TGTGCCAGCAGCGTAGTCGGGGACACTGAAGCTTTCTTT
CDR3aa: CASSVVGDTEAFF
abundance: -
j_gene: TRBJ1-1
d_gene: -
v_gene: TRBV9

CDR3nt: TGTGCCAGCAGTTATGGTAATAGCGGGGGCGGTTGGTACTTC
CDR3aa: CASSYGNSGGGWYF
abundance: -
j_gene: TRBJ2-7
d_gene: TRBD2
v_gene: TRBV6-5

CDR3nt: TGTGCCAGCAGCCGGAGGAGAGCTTTGAACACTGAAGCTTTCTTT
CDR3aa: CASSRRRALNTEAFF
abundance: -
j_gene: TRBJ1-1
d_gene: -
v_gene: TRBV11-2

CDR3nt: TGTGCCAGTAGTATTACCAGGGGGGATGTACCCCTCCACTTT
CDR3aa: CASSITRGDVPLHF
abundance: few
j_gene: TRBJ1-6
d_gene: TRBD1
v_gene: TRBV19